Following are 8 T cell receptor beta chains from one sample sequenced in a study of shared clonotypes between healthy human individuals. Only in-frame clones appear in the TCRdb table, and some are missing; sequencing was by immunoSEQ multiplex PCR. This table holds about 710,000 clones, roughly 73% found once. Sequenced material: memory CD4+ T cells sorted from blood. Subset given: CD45RA-negative fraction. These receptors were obtained from a woman in her twenties or thirties in good health.

V usage is TRBV10-1 and J usage is TRBJ1-1, with D possibly being TRBD1 (5 bases). Trimming removed 3 bases from V and 8 bases from J, with 10 bases in between. The CDR3 runs to 12 residues. The germline V gene has CDR1 WNHNN and CDR2 SYGVQD (reference sequence). CDR3 coding DNA: TGCGCCAGCAGTGATGCGGCAGGGGAAGCTTTCTTT. Amino acid sequence: CASSDAAGEAFF.

This clone was counted a few times. The V call is TRBV15, the J call TRBJ1-3, with D unclear. The CDR3 extends over 15 amino acids. Deletions cut 3 bases from V and 0 bases from J, with 9 bases between. Germline values: CDR1 LNHNV, CDR2 YYDKDF (reference sequence). DNA of the CDR3: TGTGCCACCAGCAGGGCTGGAGACTCTGGAAACACCATATATTTT. Residues: CATSRAGDSGNTIYF.

The V gene is TRBV29-1, the J gene TRBJ1-2; the D gene is possibly TRBD1 (6 bases). V lost 6 bases and J lost 3, with 11 bases in between. There are 12 residues in the CDR3. Looked up from germline, CDR1 is SQVTM and CDR2 is ANQGSEA. The CDR3, as DNA: TGCAGCGTCGCTAGGACAGACTATGGCTACACCTTC. Its translation is CSVARTDYGYTF.

The rearrangement links TRBV1 to TRBJ1-5; TRBD1, the D gene given by the table, was not confirmed from the DNA. TRBV1 is designated a pseudogene. The CDR3 totals 16 residues. For the CDR3, the DNA is TGCACCAGCAGCCAACCCCGGCAGGGGAGCAATCAGCCCCAGCATTTT. Encoded protein: CTSSQPRQGSNQPQHF.

The V gene is TRBV6-1, the J gene TRBJ1-5; D gene uncertain. CDR1 MNHNS and CDR2 SASEGT come from the germline V gene. Between the trimmed V and J ends, which lost 9 bases and 0 bases, there was a span of 12 bases. This CDR3 has 14 amino acids. CDR3 loop: CASWTGYSNQPQHF. CDR3 bases: TGTGCCAGTTGGACGGGTTATAGCAATCAGCCCCAGCATTTT.

The chain has TRBV28 and TRBJ2-7; no firm D call. The CDR3 runs to 13 residues. V was pared by 5 bases and J by 1 base, with 9 bases between. From germline, CDR1 is MDHEN and CDR2 SYDVKM. For the CDR3, the DNA is TGTGCCAGCAGTAAACCCCCATCCTACGAGCAGTACTTC. Translation gives CASSKPPSYEQYF.

This clone was counted between two and nine times. The chain couples TRBV7-9 to TRBJ1-1; D gene uncertain. Germline CDR1 reads SEHNR; CDR2 reads FQNEAQ (reference sequence). This CDR3 comprises 13 residues. V lost 3 bases to trimming and J lost 8 bases, with 13 bases between them. CDR3 bases: TGTGCCAGCAGCTTTGACGGGTCTTACGAAGCTTTCTTT. Amino acid sequence: CASSFDGSYEAFF.

Written as DNA, the CDR3 is TGTGCCTGGAGTGCAAACGAGGGGACAGGGCAGTTCTTC. This codes for CAWSANEGTGQFF. V usage is TRBV30 and J usage is TRBJ2-1; 8 bases agree with TRBD1. CDR3 length: 13 residues. Germline V gene lookup returns CDR1 GTSNPN and CDR2 SVGIG (reference sequence). V gave up 1 base and J gave up 12 bases; unmatched junction bases: 8.